The 11 T cell receptor beta chains listed next were all sequenced from one sample in a study of cytomegalovirus exposure and HLA in healthy donors. PCR involved 60 Vbeta and 13 Jbeta primers. The data were produced by immunoSEQ multiplex PCR, yet TCRdb's version contains in-frame clones alone and is incomplete. The table has roughly 86,000 clones, about two thirds seen once; the top ten hold roughly 21%. The sample taken for sequencing was PBMCs. The receptors originated from a woman between 45 and 60 years old in good health and CMV-seropositive.

The genes are TRBV2 and TRBJ2-5, with 12 bases identical to TRBD1. Trimming took 8 bases from V and 4 from J; bases not matched to a gene: 5. From germline, CDR1 is SNHLY and CDR2 FYNNEI. The CDR3 contains 14 residues. The CDR3 sequence: CASGGTGGGETQYF. The CDR3 DNA sequence: TGTGCCAGCGGGGGGACAGGGGGCGGAGAGACCCAGTACTTC.

V and J are TRBV5-1 and TRBJ1-6; unclear D gene. Germline CDR1 reads SGHRS; CDR2 reads YFSETQ. Deletions cut 5 bases from V and 9 bases from J, with 15 bases between. The CDR3 length is 14 residues. This chain's CDR3 is CASRSTGSGSPLHF. The CDR3 DNA reads TGCGCCAGCAGGAGTACGGGGTCGGGTTCACCCCTCCACTTT. The entire variable domain, with the rest obtained from reference TRBV5-1 and TRBJ1-6, is as follows: KAGVTQTPRYLIKTRGQQVTLSCSPISGHRSVSWYQQTPGQGLQFLFEYFSETQRNKGNFPGRFSGRQFSNSRSEMNVSTLELGDSALYLCASRSTGSGSPLHFGNGTRLTVT.

The rearrangement links TRBV28 to TRBJ2-3, with 7 bases lining up with TRBD2. Germline V gene data show CDR1 as MDHEN and CDR2 as SYDVKM. The CDR3 contains 14 residues. V dropped 6 bases and J dropped 0; count of bases not matched to a gene: 3. This CDR3 reads CASRSAGSTDTQYF. In DNA, the CDR3 is TGTGCCAGCAGATCAGCGGGGAGCACAGATACGCAGTATTTT. The whole variable domain, filled in from reference TRBV28 and TRBJ2-3, reads DVKVTQSSRYLVKRTGEKVFLECVQDMDHENMFWYRQDPGLGLRLIYFSYDVKMKEKGDIPEGYSVSREKKERFSLILESASTNQTSMYLCASRSAGSTDTQYFGPGTRLTVL.

The V call is TRBV4-3, the J call TRBJ2-5, with 7 bases aligning to TRBD1. The tail of the sequence fits TRBJ2-7 better, so the J call may be wrong. Germline-derived CDR1 and CDR2 are LGHNA and YSLEER. The CDR3 contains 14 residues. CDR3 in amino acids: CASSQDLAGGEQYF. In nucleotides, the CDR3 is TGCGCCAGCAGCCAAGATCTGGCAGGGGGCGAGCAGTACTTC.

The chain joins TRBV30 to TRBJ1-2; no clear D. Germline CDR1 GTSNPN, CDR2 SVGIG (reference sequence). Trimming cost V 0 bases and J 7 bases, with 18 bases left between them. CDR3 length equals 15 residues. Written as DNA, the CDR3 is TGTGCCTGGAGTGTAATTCAGGTCGATGAGGGTGGCTACACCTTC. This translates into CAWSVIQVDEGGYTF.

This clone was observed once. The gene calls are TRBV30 and TRBJ1-1; D is uncertain. Germline V CDR1 and CDR2: GTSNPN, SVGIG (reference sequence). This CDR3 spans 12 amino acids. V lost 3 bases, J lost 2 bases, and 7 bases lay in between. In nucleotides, the CDR3 is TGTGCCTGGAGGCACTTAAACACTGAAGCTTTCTTT. Encoded protein: CAWRHLNTEAFF.

This clone was picked up a small number of times. V gene TRBV6-1 combines with J gene TRBJ2-4; 7 nucleotides agree with TRBD1. The CDR3 loop spans 12 amino acids. CDR1 and CDR2 (germline): MNHNS, SASEGT. V lost 8 bases and J lost 11; bases outside the gene matches: 9. CDR3 loop: CASAYEGALQYF. In DNA, the CDR3 is TGTGCCAGCGCATATGAGGGGGCTCTTCAGTACTTC.

A note on this clone: At one of its ends the junction is not consistent with the germline gene, which may arise from a read error. CDR3 protein: CASNQGERQHNEQFF. The CDR3 bases are TGTGCCAGCAACCAAGGAGAGAGGCAGCACAATGAGCAGTTCTTC. The J gene is TRBJ2-1, the V gene TRBV4-2; D is ambiguous. The CDR3 is made up of 15 amino acids. Germline loops: CDR1 LGHNA, CDR2 YNFKEQ.

This clone was found once. In nucleotides, the CDR3 is TGCGCCAGCAGCTTGGTAGGGGGAGACTACAATGTGGAGCAGTTCTTC. Its protein product is CASSLVGGDYNVEQFF. The genes are TRBV5-1 and TRBJ2-1, with D possibly TRBD1 on 6 matching bases. The CDR3 loop spans 16 amino acids. Germline CDR1 and CDR2: SGHRS and YFSETQ. V lost 0 bases to trimming and J lost 10 bases, with 20 bases between them.

The chain is built from TRBV7-2 and TRBJ2-5, with TRBD2 matching over 14 bases. The junction had 5 bases not matched to a gene; V was cut back by 4 bases and J by 4 bases. This CDR3 contains 16 residues. The V gene's germline CDR1 is SGHTA and CDR2 FQGNSA. The CDR3 reads CASSSGTSGGGETQYF. DNA for the CDR3: TGTGCCAGCAGCTCCGGGACTAGCGGGGGAGGAGAGACCCAGTACTTC.

V and J are TRBV4-2 and TRBJ1-2; 8 bases align to TRBD1. Germline trimming cut 0 bases from V and 2 bases from J; bases unmatched to any gene: 8. The CDR3 length is 17 residues. Per the germline V gene, CDR1 is LGHNA and CDR2 is YNFKEQ. CDR3 residues: CASSQDLRGPGNYGYTF. The CDR3 DNA reads as TGTGCCAGCAGCCAAGATCTCAGGGGGCCGGGAAACTATGGCTACACCTTC.